These 29 T cell receptor beta chains were sequenced from one sample in a study of cytomegalovirus exposure and HLA in healthy donors. The primer mix had 60 Vbeta and 13 Jbeta primers. TCRdb's table, derived via immunoSEQ multiplex PCR, lists solely in-frame clones and lacks some. Altogether about 67,000 clones are present, about 82% being singletons, with the ten largest covering around 3.2%. Sequenced material: PBMCs. All receptors come from a young woman in good health and CMV-seronegative.

The V and J genes are TRBV11-2 and TRBJ1-5; TRBD1 aligns across 9 bases. The V gene end was trimmed by 1 base and the J gene end by 11 bases; junction bases not matched to a gene: 6. The CDR3 sequence is 14 residues long. Germline lookup yields CDR1 SGHAT and CDR2 FQNNGV. CDR3 sequence reads: CASSLGTGEGTQHF. DNA for the CDR3: TGTGCCAGCAGCTTAGGGACAGGGGAGGGTACCCAGCATTTT.

The chain couples TRBV19 to TRBJ1-2; 9 bases map to TRBD1. The CDR3 loop spans 16 amino acids. V gave up 5 bases and J gave up 4 bases; unmatched junction bases: 11. Germline V gene data show CDR1 as LNHDA and CDR2 as SQIVND (reference sequence). Here the CDR3 DNA reads TGTGCCAGTAGTGGGGGGTGGGGACAGGGCGTCTATGGCTACACCTTC. Translated, it gives CASSGGWGQGVYGYTF.

The chain recombines TRBV6-4 with TRBJ1-1; unclear D gene. The ends were cut back, 3 bases at V and 5 bases at J, with 10 bases in the middle. CDR3 length: 13 amino acids. Looked up from germline, CDR1 is MRHNA and CDR2 is SNTAGT. The CDR3 DNA is TGTGCCAGCAGTGAGGTGGGAGGGACTGAAGCTTTCTTT. This sequence encodes CASSEVGGTEAFF.

The J gene is TRBJ2-5, the V gene TRBV11-2, with D tentatively TRBD1 (6 bases). Gene TRBJ2-7 matches the end of the DNA better, so the J call may be wrong. CDR1 is SGHAT and CDR2 is FQNNGV in the germline V gene. CDR3 length: 17 residues. The CDR3 sequence: CASSLRTAVSFSYEQYF. Here the CDR3 DNA reads TGTGCCAGCAGCTTAAGGACAGCCGTTTCTTTCTCCTACGAGCAGTACTTC.

This clone was observed a handful of times. V usage is TRBV12-5 and J usage is TRBJ2-3; 9 bases agree with TRBD2. From germline, CDR1 is LGHNT and CDR2 FRNRAP. This CDR3 has 16 amino acids. J was trimmed by 1 base and V by 6 bases; bases with no gene match: 8. The DNA of the CDR3 is TGTGCTAGTGGGACCGGTTTAGCGGGGGGCACAGATACGCAGTATTTT. Translation gives CASGTGLAGGTDTQYF.

The gene calls are TRBV7-2 and TRBJ2-7; perhaps TRBD2 as D (5 bases). V lost 5 bases to trimming and J lost 6 bases, with 29 bases between them. CDR1 SGHTA and CDR2 FQGNSA come from the germline V gene. The CDR3 contains 18 residues. This CDR3 reads CASSLTPGVGRATGEQYF. DNA of the CDR3: TGTGCCAGCAGCCTAACCCCAGGTGTTGGGCGGGCAACGGGCGAGCAGTACTTC.

Remarks on this clone: One end of the junction varies from germline; a read error may be responsible. The rearrangement links TRBV5-4 to TRBJ2-5, with 8 bases aligning to TRBD1. This CDR3 has 13 residues. Germline V lookup: CDR1 SGHNT, CDR2 YYREEE (reference sequence). CDR3 amino acids: CAGSRTGKETQYF. CDR3 coding DNA: TGTGCCGGCAGTCGGACAGGGAAAGAGACCCAGTACTTC.

As to this clone: Other DNA sequences from this sample encode an identical CDR3 as well. The V call is TRBV6-5, the J call TRBJ1-1; no firm D call. Germline V gene sequence: CDR1 MNHEY, CDR2 SVGAGI. V was shortened by 0 bases and J by 1 base, with 6 bases between the two germline ends. There are 14 residues in the CDR3. Here the CDR3 reads CASSYSGGNTEAFF. In DNA form, the CDR3 reads TGTGCCAGCAGTTACTCCGGAGGGAACACTGAAGCTTTCTTT.

This sequence joins TRBV27 and TRBJ1-2; 8 nucleotides line up with TRBD1. This CDR3 is 14 amino acids long. The V gene's germline CDR1 is MNHEY and CDR2 SMNVEV (reference sequence). With 6 bases clipped from V and 4 bases from J, the junction kept 7 bases outside the gene matches. CDR3 region: CASRPTGESYGYTF. The CDR3 DNA reads as TGTGCCAGCAGGCCGACAGGGGAGAGCTATGGCTACACCTTC.

The chain has TRBV4-1 and TRBJ1-5; a weak D match, TRBD1 (6 bases). The CDR3 length is 15 residues. Germline CDR1 and CDR2: MGHRA and YSYEKL. V was pared by 0 bases and J by 4 bases, with 10 bases between. This chain's CDR3 is CASSQEDSANQPQHF. CDR3 bases: TGCGCCAGCAGCCAAGAGGACAGCGCGAATCAGCCCCAGCATTTT.

This sequence joins TRBV6-6 and TRBJ1-1, with 7 bases that match TRBD1. The J segment lost 0 bases and the V segment lost 5 bases, leaving 6 bases of the junction unmatched. CDR3 length: 15 amino acids. CDR1 MNHNY and CDR2 SVGAGI come from the germline V gene (reference sequence). The CDR3: CASSSLQGLNTEAFF. For the CDR3, the DNA is TGTGCCAGCAGTAGCCTACAGGGGTTGAACACTGAAGCTTTCTTT.

This clone was picked up one time. The chain is built from TRBV27 and TRBJ2-7; D remains unclear. This CDR3 region has 13 residues. CDR1 and CDR2 from the germline V gene are MNHEY and SMNVEV (reference sequence). Trimming removed 5 bases from V and 5 bases from J, with 13 bases in between. The DNA for the CDR3 is TGTGCCAGCAGTCAGCAACAGAGCAACGAGCAGTACTTC. Its translation: CASSQQQSNEQYF.

The rearrangement links TRBV10-3 to TRBJ1-3, with D tentatively TRBD1 (6 bases). Trimming took off 11 bases at V and 0 bases at J, with 14 bases between the two ends. This CDR3 spans 14 amino acids. CDR1 is ENHRY and CDR2 is SYGVKD in the germline V gene. This CDR3 reads CASRGGSSGNTIYF. For the CDR3, the DNA is TGTGCCTCCAGAGGGGGTAGCTCTGGAAACACCATATATTTT.

Points on this clone: The junction does not match germline at one end; this may be a read error. The CDR3 bases are TGTTCCAGCAGCTTAGAGTCAGGCCTCTATGGCTACACCTTC. This sequence encodes CSSSLESGLYGYTF. The chain combines TRBV7-9 with TRBJ1-2; D gene unclear. CDR1 and CDR2 (germline): SEHNR, FQNEAQ (reference sequence). This CDR3 region has 14 residues.

This chain's CDR3 is CASSVQGAGGNTIYF. DNA for the CDR3: TGTGCCAGTAGCGTACAGGGGGCGGGTGGAAACACCATATATTTT. The rearrangement links TRBV19 to TRBJ1-3; 9 bases map to TRBD1. This CDR3 comprises 15 residues. Germline CDR1 LNHDA, CDR2 SQIVND (reference sequence). J lost 3 bases, V lost 6 bases, and 6 bases had no gene match.

The chain recombines TRBV6-5 with TRBJ1-1, with a possible D match to TRBD1 (5 bases). V lost 0 bases and J 4 bases, leaving 9 bases between the germline ends. The germline CDR1 and CDR2 sequences are MNHEY and SVGAGI. This CDR3 has 14 residues. The CDR3: CASSYSGGSTEAFF. CDR3 coding DNA: TGTGCCAGCAGTTACTCGGGGGGGAGCACTGAAGCTTTCTTT.

The gene calls are TRBV5-6 and TRBJ2-7; maybe TRBD1 (5 bases). Per the germline V gene, CDR1 is SGHDT and CDR2 is YYEEEE. The CDR3 covers 13 residues. The V and J ends lost 0 bases and 3 bases respectively, with 7 bases between them. The CDR3 protein is CASSLAQGYEQYF. For the CDR3, the DNA is TGTGCCAGCAGCTTGGCCCAGGGCTACGAGCAGTACTTC.

V and J are TRBV5-1 and TRBJ1-1; 8 bases align to TRBD1. This CDR3 has 14 residues. The trim removed 7 bases at V and 4 bases at J, leaving 9 bases unmatched. CDR1 is SGHRS, CDR2 YFSETQ, per germline. CDR3 protein: CASWTGILGTEAFF. The CDR3 DNA reads TGCGCCAGCTGGACAGGGATATTAGGCACTGAAGCTTTCTTT.

This clone was seen more than once but under ten times. V usage is TRBV10-2 and J usage is TRBJ1-1; D not resolved. The CDR3 consists of 14 residues. Germline loops: CDR1 WSHSY, CDR2 SAAADI. V gave up 6 bases and J gave up 1 base, with 12 bases separating them. The CDR3 sequence is CASREGGGNTEAFF. The CDR3 DNA is TGCGCCAGCAGGGAAGGAGGAGGGAACACTGAAGCTTTCTTT.

V is TRBV4-1 and J is TRBJ2-5; tentatively, D is TRBD2 (5 bases). Trimming stripped 5 bases from V and 3 bases from J, with 10 bases between. The CDR3 runs 13 residues. The germline V gene has CDR1 MGHRA and CDR2 YSYEKL. CDR3 in DNA: TGCGCCAGCAGCAGGCCCGGGGAAGAGACCCAGTACTTC. The encoded protein is CASSRPGEETQYF.

This chain links TRBV5-1 with TRBJ1-4; D unresolved. V was clipped by 1 base and J by 7 bases, with 11 bases between them. Germline CDR1 SGHRS, CDR2 YFSETQ. This CDR3 is built from 14 residues. This CDR3 is CASSLMVAGEKLFF. For the CDR3, the DNA is TGCGCCAGCAGCTTGATGGTTGCGGGTGAAAAACTGTTTTTT.

This clone showed up just a few times. The V call is TRBV11-3, the J call TRBJ2-1; D is ambiguous. CDR3 length: 11 residues. The germline gives CDR1 SGHNT, CDR2 YENEEA. V lost 3 bases to trimming and J lost 7 bases, with 4 bases between them. The CDR3 spells CASSFSNEQFF. The CDR3 coding sequence is TGTGCCAGCAGCTTTTCGAATGAGCAGTTCTTC.

This chain uses TRBV6-1 with TRBJ1-2; TRBD1 matches 10 bases. Germline CDR1 is MNHNS and CDR2 is SASEGT. The CDR3 runs to 14 residues. Unmatched junction bases numbered 7, after V lost 6 bases and J lost 6 bases. CDR3 in DNA: TGTGCCAGCAGGAGGACAGGGGGAGGGGATGGCTACACCTTC. This encodes CASRRTGGGDGYTF.

The gene calls are TRBV27 and TRBJ1-1; D possibly corresponds to TRBD1 (6 bases). The V gene's germline CDR1 is MNHEY and CDR2 SMNVEV (reference sequence). Trimming pared 5 bases from V and 4 bases from J, leaving 14 bases between. This CDR3 region has 14 residues. The CDR3, as DNA: TGTGCCAGCAGTCTACAGGGATCTCCCACTGAAGCTTTCTTT. It yields the protein CASSLQGSPTEAFF.

In this sample, this clone turned up once. J is TRBJ2-5 and V is TRBV4-1; D might be TRBD2 (6 bases). The CDR3 contains 14 residues. CDR1 and CDR2 (germline): MGHRA, YSYEKL. Trimming took off 4 bases at V and 1 base at J, with 10 bases between the two ends. The CDR3 spells CASSPPGVQETQYF. Here the CDR3 DNA reads TGCGCCAGCAGCCCCCCGGGGGTCCAAGAGACCCAGTACTTC.

As regards this clone: Germline and junction disagree at one end, which may indicate a read error. This chain uses TRBV4-3 with TRBJ1-1; tentatively, D is TRBD1 (6 bases). The CDR3 is made up of 15 amino acids. CDR1 is LGHNA and CDR2 is YSLEER in the germline V gene. This CDR3 is CASGQVVRGNTEAFF. The CDR3, as DNA: TGCGCCAGCGGCCAAGTGGTCAGGGGGAACACTGAAGCTTTCTTT.

The chain uses TRBV2 and TRBJ2-1; D is unclear. The CDR3 covers 13 residues. V gave up 5 bases and J gave up 2 bases, with 7 bases separating them. Germline values: CDR1 SNHLY, CDR2 FYNNEI. This CDR3 is CASSLGPYNEQFF. In DNA, the CDR3 is TGTGCCAGCAGTTTGGGCCCCTACAATGAGCAGTTCTTC.

The chain combines TRBV6-5 with TRBJ1-5; D possibly corresponds to TRBD1 (6 bases). V dropped 4 bases and J dropped 6 bases, with 16 bases sitting between them. This CDR3 is built from 15 residues. The V gene's germline CDR1 is MNHEY and CDR2 SVGAGI. CDR3 loop: CASSSGGAWGQPQHF. DNA of the CDR3: TGTGCCAGCAGTTCGGGGGGGGCGTGGGGTCAGCCCCAGCATTTT.

The chain uses TRBV5-1 and TRBJ2-2, with TRBD1 identical over 9 bases. Trimming took 4 bases from V and 3 from J; bases not matched to a gene: 4. CDR1 SGHRS and CDR2 YFSETQ come from the germline V gene. This CDR3 has 15 amino acids. The CDR3 sequence: CASSRTGVDTGELFF. As DNA, the CDR3 is TGCGCCAGCAGCCGGACAGGGGTAGACACCGGGGAGCTGTTTTTT.